The next 28 T cell receptor beta chains were all read from a single sample in a study of response to subunit inactivated influenza vaccine. One entry per CDR3 protein results from TCRdb running MiXCR on the RT-PCR reads. Of more than 450,000 distinct CDR3 sequences listed, about 10% are singletons. Sequencing used PBMCs from blood, obtained on the day of vaccination. The receptors originated from a man aged 45 to 65 who received an inactivated influenza vaccine.

This clonotype was counted many times. The rearrangement joins TRBV5-1 to TRBJ2-1, with 11 bases lining up with TRBD2. CDR3 length equals 16 residues. With 0 bases clipped from V and 4 bases from J, the junction kept 3 bases outside the gene matches. Germline CDR1 and CDR2: SGHRS and YFSETQ. The CDR3 coding sequence is TGCGCCAGCAGCTTGGATAGCGGGGGGGCTTACAATGAGCAGTTCTTC. This encodes CASSLDSGGAYNEQFF.

The chain has TRBV29-1 and TRBJ1-1; TRBD1 matches at 7 bases. Trimming took 7 bases from V and 2 from J; bases not matched to a gene: 4. Germline values: CDR1 SQVTM, CDR2 ANQGSEA. The CDR3 is 12 amino acids. In nucleotides, the CDR3 is TGCAGCGGGGGACAGAAAAACACTGAAGCTTTCTTT. It encodes CSGGQKNTEAFF.

The J gene is TRBJ2-5, the V gene TRBV3-1; D might be TRBD1 (6 bases). Trimming left V 0 bases short and J 4 bases short, with 12 bases between. There are 15 residues in the CDR3. The germline V gene has CDR1 LGHDT and CDR2 YNNKEL (reference sequence). DNA for the CDR3: TGTGCCAGCAGCCAAGATGGGGGCAGGATAGAGACCCAGTACTTC. This translates into CASSQDGGRIETQYF.

V and J are TRBV5-1 and TRBJ2-7; perhaps TRBD2 as D (5 bases). CDR1 SGHRS and CDR2 YFSETQ come from the germline V gene. The CDR3 is made up of 13 amino acids. Trimming removed 7 bases at V and 4 bases at J, with 15 bases between. CDR3 nucleotides: TGCGCCAGCGCCGGGAACTCTAAGTACGAGCAGTACTTC. Translating it yields CASAGNSKYEQYF.

This clonotype turned up a few times. V usage is TRBV11-2 and J usage is TRBJ2-7, with D maybe TRBD1 (5 bases). Trimming shortened V by 5 bases and J by 4 bases, and 18 bases separated the two germline ends. This CDR3 is built from 15 residues. Per the germline V gene, CDR1 is SGHAT and CDR2 is FQNNGV. The CDR3 sequence is CASSPPRLQGYEQYF. The CDR3 nucleotides read TGTGCCAGCAGCCCCCCTAGGCTCCAGGGATACGAGCAGTACTTC. The full variable domain, with the rest looked up from reference TRBV11-2 and TRBJ2-7, is EAGVAQSPRYKIIEKRQSVAFWCNPISGHATLYWYQQILGQGPKLLIQFQNNGVVDDSQLPKDRFSAERLKGVDSTLKIQPAKLEDSAVYLCASSPPRLQGYEQYFGPGTRLTVT.

The J gene is TRBJ1-5, the V gene TRBV5-1; D uncertain. The CDR3 length is 16 residues. V lost 0 bases and J lost 2, with 12 bases in between. Germline V CDR1 and CDR2: SGHRS, YFSETQ. This CDR3 is CASSLAPLAGNQPQHF. The CDR3 region has the DNA TGCGCCAGCAGCTTGGCTCCTCTGGCGGGCAATCAGCCCCAGCATTTT. Full variable domain (missing parts from reference TRBV5-1 and TRBJ1-5): KAGVTQTPRYLIKTRGQQVTLSCSPISGHRSVSWYQQTPGQGLQFLFEYFSETQRNKGNFPGRFSGRQFSNSRSEMNVSTLELGDSALYLCASSLAPLAGNQPQHFGDGTRLSIL.

The chain uses TRBV20-1 and TRBJ2-7; 8 nucleotides match TRBD2. The junction had 4 bases not matched to a gene; V was cut back by 1 base and J by 5 bases. The CDR3 is 13 residues long. Germline CDR1 reads DFQATT; CDR2 reads SNEGSKA (reference sequence). This chain's CDR3 is CSARGLAFHEQYF. The CDR3 DNA reads as TGCAGTGCTAGAGGACTAGCGTTCCACGAGCAGTACTTC.

The chain carries TRBV28 and TRBJ1-1, with D unclear. Trimming removed 7 bases at V and 2 bases at J, with 8 bases between. Germline V gene lookup returns CDR1 MDHEN and CDR2 SYDVKM. The CDR3 is 12 residues long. The CDR3, as DNA: TGTGCCAGCACCCGATTCAACACTGAAGCTTTCTTT. As protein: CASTRFNTEAFF.

The sample holds a few counts of this clonotype. The V call is TRBV21-1, the J call TRBJ2-5; the listed D gene, TRBD1, was not tested against the DNA. TRBV21-1 is classified as a pseudogene. This CDR3 region has 15 residues. The CDR3 is CASSRKWGEKETQYF. DNA for the CDR3: TGTGCCAGCAGCAGAAAATGGGGGGAGAAAGAGACCCAGTACTTC.

V gene TRBV3-1 combines with J gene TRBJ2-3; no reliable D call. The CDR3 is 18 residues long. Germline-derived CDR1 and CDR2 are LGHDT and YNNKEL (reference sequence). V dropped 2 bases and J dropped 0 bases, with 18 bases sitting between them. This CDR3 reads CASSQLLERTTSTDTQYF. The DNA for the CDR3 is TGTGCCAGCAGCCAACTGCTCGAACGTACAACTAGCACAGATACGCAGTATTTT.

The gene calls are TRBV15 and TRBJ2-3; 7 nucleotides line up with TRBD2. The CDR3 is made up of 19 amino acids. Per germline, CDR1 LNHNV and CDR2 YYDKDF (reference sequence). Trimming cost V 3 bases and J 4 bases; bases outside gene matches: 19. CDR3 nucleotides: TGTGCCACCAGCAGTCTCCGCGGGAGTGTGGTTAGTGCGGCAGATACGCAGTATTTT. Translated, it gives CATSSLRGSVVSAADTQYF.

In regard to this clonotype: A much bigger clone sits one base away, suggesting this may be a read error. This rearrangement joins TRBV29-1 to TRBJ2-1; 8 nucleotides align to TRBD2. This CDR3 spans 14 amino acids. Germline values: CDR1 SQVTM, CDR2 ANQGSEA. CDR3 DNA: TGCGGCGGCAAGCGGGGGAGCTCCTACAATGAGCAGTTCTTC. Translation: CGGKRGSSYNEQFF.

This clonotype has ten or more counts. The rearrangement uses TRBV5-6 and TRBJ1-1, with TRBD1 identical over 10 bases. This CDR3 spans 14 amino acids. Trimming at V came to 3 bases and at J to 6 bases, leaving 5 bases not matched to a gene. Germline V gives CDR1 SGHDT, CDR2 YYEEEE. This chain's CDR3 is CASSYRDRGPEAFF. The CDR3 region has the DNA TGTGCCAGCAGCTACCGGGACAGGGGTCCTGAAGCTTTCTTT. The entire variable domain, with the rest obtained from reference TRBV5-6 and TRBJ1-1, is as follows: DAGVTQSPTHLIKTRGQQVTLRCSPKSGHDTVSWYQQALGQGPQFIFQYYEEEERQRGNFPDRFSGHQFPNYSSELNVNALLLGDSALYLCASSYRDRGPEAFFGQGTRLTVV.

V and J are TRBV4-1 and TRBJ2-1; D possibly corresponds to TRBD2 (6 bases). The V end was cut by 1 base, the J end by 3 bases, with 13 bases between. The length of the CDR3 is 16 residues. Germline V gene sequence: CDR1 MGHRA, CDR2 YSYEKL. CDR3 in amino acids: CASSQGPGLLYNEQFF. The CDR3 region has the DNA TGCGCCAGCAGCCAAGGACCGGGACTTCTCTACAATGAGCAGTTCTTC.

The chain uses TRBV10-3 and TRBJ1-1, with D uncertain. The CDR3 length is 15 residues. Trimming pared 10 bases from V and 3 bases from J, leaving 21 bases between. CDR1 and CDR2 from the germline V gene are ENHRY and SYGVKD. The CDR3 DNA sequence: TGTGCCAACAATTCCGTCCCAAAACTATACACTGAAGCTTTCTTT. Translating gives CANNSVPKLYTEAFF.

The V gene is TRBV29-1, the J gene TRBJ2-7; 12 bases agree with TRBD2. Germline CDR1 and CDR2: SQVTM and ANQGSEA. The CDR3 loop spans 13 amino acids. V shed 7 bases and J 6 bases; nucleotides not matched to a gene: 7. As DNA, the CDR3 is TGCAGCGCGTTAGGACTAGCGGGAATCGAGCAGTACTTC. This gives the protein CSALGLAGIEQYF.

This clonotype has at least ten counts. V usage is TRBV27 and J usage is TRBJ2-1; the match to TRBD2 covers 9 bases. CDR1 and CDR2 (germline): MNHEY, SMNVEV (reference sequence). V was clipped by 2 bases and J by 9 bases; unmatched bases: 5. CDR3 size: 14 residues. CDR3 in amino acids: CASSLAGGPGEQFF. The DNA for the CDR3 is TGTGCCAGCAGTTTAGCGGGGGGGCCGGGTGAGCAGTTCTTC.

This clonotype was observed a handful of times. The chain uses TRBV7-8 and TRBJ1-1, with TRBD1 matching over 7 bases. Looked up from germline, CDR1 is SGHVS and CDR2 is FQNEAQ. Losses at the gene ends were 3 bases for V and 0 bases for J; bases not matched to a gene: 4. This CDR3 has 15 residues. CDR3 DNA sequence: TGTGCCAGCAGCTTCCAGGGACAGATGAACACTGAAGCTTTCTTT. This sequence encodes CASSFQGQMNTEAFF.

In its sample, this clonotype was seen a few times. This rearrangement joins TRBV12-3 or TRBV12-4 to TRBJ2-7; no reliable D call. Trimming removed 6 bases from V and 2 bases from J, with 5 bases in between. The CDR3 runs to 11 residues. CDR3 DNA: TGTGCCAGCAGACGCACCTACGAGCAGTACTTC. Translated, it gives CASRRTYEQYF.

This clonotype was counted a few times. V usage is TRBV11-2 and J usage is TRBJ2-7, with 13 bases matching TRBD2. CDR3 length: 16 residues. Looked up from germline, CDR1 is SGHAT and CDR2 is FQNNGV. V gave up 4 bases and J gave up 4 bases; unmatched junction bases: 7. CDR3 sequence reads: CASSSWTSGRSYEQYF. The CDR3, as DNA: TGTGCCAGCAGCTCCTGGACTAGCGGGAGAAGTTACGAGCAGTACTTC.

This clonotype has ten or more counts. The chain has TRBV2 and TRBJ1-5; D call uncertain. The CDR3 length is 17 residues. The germline V and J ends were trimmed by 2 bases and 1 base, with 15 bases remaining between them. CDR1 is SNHLY and CDR2 is FYNNEI in the germline V gene. As DNA, the CDR3 is TGTGCCAGCAGTGAAATGTCAGGTATTGGGAGCAATCAGCCCCAGCATTTT. Protein product: CASSEMSGIGSNQPQHF.

This clonotype was counted at least ten times. The chain employs TRBV5-1 and TRBJ2-5, with D possibly matching TRBD1 (6 bases). V was trimmed by 1 base and J by 4 bases, leaving 11 bases between them. Looked up from germline, CDR1 is SGHRS and CDR2 is YFSETQ. The CDR3 sequence is 14 residues long. The CDR3 reads CASSLTGKGETQYF. CDR3 bases: TGCGCCAGCAGCTTGACAGGGAAGGGAGAGACCCAGTACTTC.

This clonotype was seen a few times. The chain couples TRBV7-8 to TRBJ2-3; D unresolved. Germline-derived CDR1 and CDR2 are SGHVS and FQNEAQ. Trimming removed 0 bases from V and 2 bases from J, with 6 bases in between. CDR3 length: 14 amino acids. CDR3 sequence (DNA): TGTGCCAGCAGCTTAGCGTTGGACACAGATACGCAGTATTTT. Residues: CASSLALDTDTQYF.

This clonotype was seen at least ten times. The CDR3 protein is CAISGLGTGLAGGLSYNEQFF. In DNA, the CDR3 is TGTGCCATCAGTGGTCTTGGGACGGGACTAGCGGGGGGGCTCTCCTACAATGAGCAGTTCTTC. The gene calls are TRBV10-3 and TRBJ2-1; TRBD2 matches at 16 bases. The junction had 12 bases not matched to a gene; V was cut back by 4 bases and J by 0 bases. The CDR3 sequence is 21 residues long. Per the germline V gene, CDR1 is ENHRY and CDR2 is SYGVKD.

The sample holds many counts of this clonotype. This chain uses TRBV19 with TRBJ2-7; TRBD1 might be the D (5 bases). V shed 10 bases and J shed 4 bases, with 17 bases lying between them. The length of the CDR3 is 13 residues. Germline CDR1 and CDR2: LNHDA and SQIVND (reference sequence). The CDR3, as DNA: TGTGCCACCCCCCAGACAGAGCCGTACGAGCAGTACTTC. Residues: CATPQTEPYEQYF.

This clonotype was detected a few times. V usage is TRBV5-1 and J usage is TRBJ2-5; TRBD1 is a possible D gene (5 bases). The CDR3 sequence is 14 residues long. V was trimmed by 2 bases and J by 5 bases, leaving 13 bases between them. The germline V gene encodes CDR1 SGHRS and CDR2 YFSETQ. CDR3 nucleotides: TGCGCCAGCAGCTTCCCCTCTAAGGGGGAGACCCAGTACTTC. Translation: CASSFPSKGETQYF.

This clonotype appeared many times. The V and J genes are TRBV29-1 and TRBJ2-7, with D possibly TRBD1 on 6 matching bases. Trimming left V 0 bases short and J 3 bases short, with 12 bases between. Germline-derived CDR1 and CDR2 are SQVTM and ANQGSEA. The CDR3 runs 14 residues. The CDR3 region has the DNA TGCAGCGTTGAAGAAGGGGGAATGGGCTACGAGCAGTACTTC. Protein sequence: CSVEEGGMGYEQYF.

This clonotype was found a few times. The rearrangement joins TRBV11-2 to TRBJ1-2; the match to TRBD1 covers 7 bases. The junction had 14 bases not matched to a gene; V was cut back by 1 base and J by 0 bases. This CDR3 is built from 19 residues. CDR1 and CDR2 from the germline V gene are SGHAT and FQNNGV. CDR3 DNA sequence: TGTGCCAGCAGCTTAGTAGCCGGGACAGCCCTCCATTCTAACTATGGCTACACCTTC. Amino acids: CASSLVAGTALHSNYGYTF.